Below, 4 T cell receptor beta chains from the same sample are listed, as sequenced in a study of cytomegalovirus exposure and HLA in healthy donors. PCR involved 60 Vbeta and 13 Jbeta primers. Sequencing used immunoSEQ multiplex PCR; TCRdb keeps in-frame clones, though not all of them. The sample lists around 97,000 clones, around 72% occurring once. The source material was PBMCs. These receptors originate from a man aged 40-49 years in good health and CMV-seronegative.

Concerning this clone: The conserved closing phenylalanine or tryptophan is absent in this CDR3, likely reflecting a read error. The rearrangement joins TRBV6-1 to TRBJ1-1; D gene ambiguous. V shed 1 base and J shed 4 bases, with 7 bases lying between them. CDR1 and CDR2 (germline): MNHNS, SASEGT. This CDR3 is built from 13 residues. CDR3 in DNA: TGTGCCAGCAGTGAAGACGGAGGCACTGAAGCTTTCGTT. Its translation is CASSEDGGTEAFV.

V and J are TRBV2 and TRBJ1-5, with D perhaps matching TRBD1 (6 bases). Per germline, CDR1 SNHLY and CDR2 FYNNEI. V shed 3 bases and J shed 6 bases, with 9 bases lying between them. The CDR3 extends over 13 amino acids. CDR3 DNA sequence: TGTGCCAGCAGTGAGCAGGGGAGTCAGCCCCAGCATTTT. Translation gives CASSEQGSQPQHF.

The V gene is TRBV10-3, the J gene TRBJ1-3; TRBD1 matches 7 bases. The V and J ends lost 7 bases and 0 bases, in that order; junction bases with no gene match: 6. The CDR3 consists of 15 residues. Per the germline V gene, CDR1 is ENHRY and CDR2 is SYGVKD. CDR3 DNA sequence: TGTGCCATCATGCGAGGGGGCGACTCTGGAAACACCATATATTTT. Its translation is CAIMRGGDSGNTIYF.

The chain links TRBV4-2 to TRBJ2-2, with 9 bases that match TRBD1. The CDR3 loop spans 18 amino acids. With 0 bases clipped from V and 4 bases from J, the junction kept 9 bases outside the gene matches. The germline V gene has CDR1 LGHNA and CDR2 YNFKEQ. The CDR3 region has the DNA TGTGCCAGCAGCCAAGATGTAATAGGACAGGGGCTCACCGGGGAGCTGTTTTTT. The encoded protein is CASSQDVIGQGLTGELFF.